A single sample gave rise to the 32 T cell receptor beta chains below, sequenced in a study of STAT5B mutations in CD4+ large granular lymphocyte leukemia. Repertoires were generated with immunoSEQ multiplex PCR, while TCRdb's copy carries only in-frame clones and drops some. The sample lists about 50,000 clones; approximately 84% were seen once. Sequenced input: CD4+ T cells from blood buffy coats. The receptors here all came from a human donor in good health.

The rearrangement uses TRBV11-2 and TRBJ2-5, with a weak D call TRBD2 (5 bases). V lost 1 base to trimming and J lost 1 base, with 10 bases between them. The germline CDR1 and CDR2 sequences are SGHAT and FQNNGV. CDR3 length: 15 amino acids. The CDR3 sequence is CASSLVGRGQETQYF. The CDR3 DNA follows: TGTGCCAGCAGCTTAGTCGGCCGGGGCCAAGAGACCCAGTACTTC.

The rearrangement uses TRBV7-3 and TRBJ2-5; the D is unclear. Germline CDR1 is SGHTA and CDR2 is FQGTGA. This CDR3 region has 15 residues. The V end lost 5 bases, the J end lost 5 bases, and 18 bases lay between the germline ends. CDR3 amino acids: CASSQQADLTETQYF. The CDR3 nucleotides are TGTGCCAGCAGCCAACAAGCAGACCTGACGGAGACCCAGTACTTC.

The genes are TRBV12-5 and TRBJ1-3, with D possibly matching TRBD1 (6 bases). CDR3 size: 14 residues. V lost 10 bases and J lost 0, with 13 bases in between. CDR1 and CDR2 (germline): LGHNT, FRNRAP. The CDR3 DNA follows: TGTGCTACCGCCCAGGGGTTCTCTGGAAACACCATATATTTT. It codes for CATAQGFSGNTIYF. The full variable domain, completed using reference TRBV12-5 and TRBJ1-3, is DARVTQTPRHKVTEMGQEVTMRCQPILGHNTVFWYRQTMMQGLELLAYFRNRAPLDDSGMPKDRFSAEMPDATLATLKIQPSEPRDSAVYFCATAQGFSGNTIYFGEGSWLTVV.

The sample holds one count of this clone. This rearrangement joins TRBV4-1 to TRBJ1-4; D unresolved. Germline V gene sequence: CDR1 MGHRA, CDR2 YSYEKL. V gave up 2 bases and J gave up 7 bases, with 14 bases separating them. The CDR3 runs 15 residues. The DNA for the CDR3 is TGCGCCAGCAGCCAACCTACGAAGGCAAGTGAAAAACTGTTTTTT. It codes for CASSQPTKASEKLFF.

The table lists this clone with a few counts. DNA for the CDR3: TGTGCCAGCAGCCAAGGACTACCGGGACAGGGCTTTTATGCGCAGTACTTC. Amino acid sequence: CASSQGLPGQGFYAQYF. The chain uses TRBV4-2 and TRBJ2-7; 9 nucleotides line up with TRBD1. In germline, CDR1 is LGHNA, CDR2 YNFKEQ. V trimming: 1 base; J trimming: 9 bases; junction bases outside the gene matches: 16. This CDR3 has 17 amino acids.

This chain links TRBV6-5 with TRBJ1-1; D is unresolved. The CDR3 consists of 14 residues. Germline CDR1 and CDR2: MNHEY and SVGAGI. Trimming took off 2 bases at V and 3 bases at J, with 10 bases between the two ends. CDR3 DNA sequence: TGTGCCAGCAGTTACATAGAACGGGACACTGAAGCTTTCTTT. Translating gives CASSYIERDTEAFF.

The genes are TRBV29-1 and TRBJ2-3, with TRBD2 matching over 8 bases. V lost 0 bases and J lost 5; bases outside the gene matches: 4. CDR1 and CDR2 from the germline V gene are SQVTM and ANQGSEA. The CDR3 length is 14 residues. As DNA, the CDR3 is TGCAGCGTTGAAGAGGGAGCGGGAGTAGATACGCAGTATTTT. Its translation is CSVEEGAGVDTQYF.

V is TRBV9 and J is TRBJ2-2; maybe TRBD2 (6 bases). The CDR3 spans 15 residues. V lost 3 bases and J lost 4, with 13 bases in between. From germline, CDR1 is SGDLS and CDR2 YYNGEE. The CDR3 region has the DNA TGTGCCAGCAGCGGGGACTCCCCGGCCACCGGGGAGCTGTTTTTT. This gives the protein CASSGDSPATGELFF.

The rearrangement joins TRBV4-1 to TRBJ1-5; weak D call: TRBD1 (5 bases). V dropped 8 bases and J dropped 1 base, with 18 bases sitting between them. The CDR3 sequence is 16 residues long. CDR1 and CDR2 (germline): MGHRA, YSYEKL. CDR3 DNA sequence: TGCGCCAGCGGCCGCGTCCAGGGAGACAGCAATCAGCCCCAGCATTTT. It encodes CASGRVQGDSNQPQHF.

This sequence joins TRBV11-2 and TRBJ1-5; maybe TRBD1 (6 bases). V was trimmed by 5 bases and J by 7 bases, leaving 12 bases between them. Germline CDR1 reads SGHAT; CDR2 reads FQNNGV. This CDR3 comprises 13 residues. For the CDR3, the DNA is TGTGCCAGCAGCGAGAACAGGGTACAGCCCCAGCATTTT. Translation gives CASSENRVQPQHF.

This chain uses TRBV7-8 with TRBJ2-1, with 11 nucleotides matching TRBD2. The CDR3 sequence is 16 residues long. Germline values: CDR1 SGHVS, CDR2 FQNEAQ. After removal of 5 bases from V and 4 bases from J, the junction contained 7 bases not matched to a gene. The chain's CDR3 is CASSPRTSGFYNEQFF. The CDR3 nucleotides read TGTGCCAGCAGCCCCCGGACTAGCGGGTTTTACAATGAGCAGTTCTTC.

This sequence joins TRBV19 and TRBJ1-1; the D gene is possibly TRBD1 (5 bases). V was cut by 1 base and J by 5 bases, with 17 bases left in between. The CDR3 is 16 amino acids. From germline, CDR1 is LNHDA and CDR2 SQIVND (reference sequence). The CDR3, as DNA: TGTGCCAGTAGTATAGGACAGCTTCTCCTTAAGACTGAAGCTTTCTTT. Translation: CASSIGQLLLKTEAFF.

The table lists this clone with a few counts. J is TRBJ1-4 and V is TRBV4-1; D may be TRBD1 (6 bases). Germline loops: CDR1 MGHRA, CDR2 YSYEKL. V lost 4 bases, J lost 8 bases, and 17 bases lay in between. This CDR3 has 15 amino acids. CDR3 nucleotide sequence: TGCGCCAGCAGCCTAACCTGGACAGTTCTCGAAAAACTGTTTTTT. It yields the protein CASSLTWTVLEKLFF.

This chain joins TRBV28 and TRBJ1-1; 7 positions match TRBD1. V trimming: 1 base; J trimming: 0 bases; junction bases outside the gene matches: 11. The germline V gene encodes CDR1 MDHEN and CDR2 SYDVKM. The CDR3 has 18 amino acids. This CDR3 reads CASSLLWVRDRVNTEAFF. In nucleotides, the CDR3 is TGTGCCAGCAGTTTATTATGGGTACGGGACAGAGTGAACACTGAAGCTTTCTTT.

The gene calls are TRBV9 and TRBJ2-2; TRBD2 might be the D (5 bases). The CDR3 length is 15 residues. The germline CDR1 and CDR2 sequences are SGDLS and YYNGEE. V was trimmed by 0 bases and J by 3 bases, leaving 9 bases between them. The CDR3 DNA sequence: TGTGCCAGCAGCGTAGACCGGGAATACACCGGGGAGCTGTTTTTT. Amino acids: CASSVDREYTGELFF.

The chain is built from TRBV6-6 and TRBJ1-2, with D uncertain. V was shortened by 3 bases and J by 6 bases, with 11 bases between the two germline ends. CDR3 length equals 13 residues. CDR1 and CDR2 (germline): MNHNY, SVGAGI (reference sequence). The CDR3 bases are TGTGCCAGCAGTTATGAGGTGGTAGATGGCTACACCTTC. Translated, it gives CASSYEVVDGYTF.

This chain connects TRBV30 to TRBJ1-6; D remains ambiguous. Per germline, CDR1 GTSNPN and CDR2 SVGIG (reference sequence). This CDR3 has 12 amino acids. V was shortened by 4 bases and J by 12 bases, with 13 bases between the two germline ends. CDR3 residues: CAWTRSEGPLHF. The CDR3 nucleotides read TGTGCCTGGACAAGGAGCGAAGGACCCCTCCACTTT.

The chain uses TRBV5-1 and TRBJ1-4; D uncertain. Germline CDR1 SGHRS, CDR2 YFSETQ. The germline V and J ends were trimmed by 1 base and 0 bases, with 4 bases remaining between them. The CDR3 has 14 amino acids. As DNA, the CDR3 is TGCGCCAGCAGCTTGACAGCAACTAATGAAAAACTGTTTTTT. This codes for CASSLTATNEKLFF.

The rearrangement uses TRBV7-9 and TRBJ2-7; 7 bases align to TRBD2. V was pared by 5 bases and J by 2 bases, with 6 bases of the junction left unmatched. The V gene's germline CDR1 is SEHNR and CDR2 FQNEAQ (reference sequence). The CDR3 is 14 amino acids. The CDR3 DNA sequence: TGTGCCAGCAGCCGATCTAGCGGCGCCTACGAGCAGTACTTC. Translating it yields CASSRSSGAYEQYF.

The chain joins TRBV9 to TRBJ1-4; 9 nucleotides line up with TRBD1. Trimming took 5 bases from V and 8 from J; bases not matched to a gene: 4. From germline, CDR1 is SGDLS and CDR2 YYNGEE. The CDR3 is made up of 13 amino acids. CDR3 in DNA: TGTGCCAGCAGGGGACAGGGAGGCGAAAAACTGTTTTTT. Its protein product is CASRGQGGEKLFF. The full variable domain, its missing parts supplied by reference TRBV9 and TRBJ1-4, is DSGVTQTPKHLITATGQRVTLRCSPRSGDLSVYWYQQSLDQGLQFLIQYYNGEERAKGNILERFSAQQFPDLHSELNLSSLELGDSALYFCASRGQGGEKLFFGSGTQLSVL.

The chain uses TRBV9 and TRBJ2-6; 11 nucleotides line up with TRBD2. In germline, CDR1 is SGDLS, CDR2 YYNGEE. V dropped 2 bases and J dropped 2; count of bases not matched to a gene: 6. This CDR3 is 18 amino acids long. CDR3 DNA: TGTGCCAGCAGCGTCATAGCGGGAGGGCCAACTGGGGCCAACGTCCTGACTTTC. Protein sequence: CASSVIAGGPTGANVLTF.

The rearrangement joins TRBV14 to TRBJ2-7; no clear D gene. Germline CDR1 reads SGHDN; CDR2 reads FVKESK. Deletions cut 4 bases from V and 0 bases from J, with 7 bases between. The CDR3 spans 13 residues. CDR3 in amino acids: CASSPRSSYEQYF. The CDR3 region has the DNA TGTGCCAGCAGCCCCCGAAGCTCCTACGAGCAGTACTTC.

The CDR3 DNA sequence: TGTGCCAGCGGGAAGGAGTACCAAGAGACCCAGTACTTC. Protein product: CASGKEYQETQYF. The chain carries TRBV7-2 and TRBJ2-5; D is undetermined. V was shortened by 8 bases and J by 0 bases, with 10 bases between the two germline ends. This CDR3 is built from 13 residues. Germline CDR1 reads SGHTA; CDR2 reads FQGNSA.

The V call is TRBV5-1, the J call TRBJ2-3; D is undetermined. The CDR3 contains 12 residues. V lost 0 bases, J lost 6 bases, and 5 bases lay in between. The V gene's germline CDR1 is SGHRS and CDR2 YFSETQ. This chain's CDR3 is CASSLEVDTQYF. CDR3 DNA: TGCGCCAGCAGCTTGGAAGTCGATACGCAGTATTTT.

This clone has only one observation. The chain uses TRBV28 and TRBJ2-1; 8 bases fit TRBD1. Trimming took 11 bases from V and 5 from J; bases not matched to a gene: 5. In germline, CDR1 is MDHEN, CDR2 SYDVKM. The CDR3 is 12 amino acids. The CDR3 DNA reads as TGTGCCGTCCGGACAGGGAACAATGAGCAGTTCTTC. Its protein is CAVRTGNNEQFF.

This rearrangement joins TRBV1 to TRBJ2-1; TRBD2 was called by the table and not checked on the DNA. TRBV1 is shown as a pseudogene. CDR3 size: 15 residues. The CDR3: CTSSQRLETYNEQFF. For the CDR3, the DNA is TGCACCAGCAGCCAACGACTAGAAACCTACAATGAGCAGTTCTTC.

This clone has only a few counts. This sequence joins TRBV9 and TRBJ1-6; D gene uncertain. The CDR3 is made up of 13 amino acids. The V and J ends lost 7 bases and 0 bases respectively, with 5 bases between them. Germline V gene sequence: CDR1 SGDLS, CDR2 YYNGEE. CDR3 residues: CASSSSYNSPLHF. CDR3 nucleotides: TGTGCCAGCTCCAGCTCCTATAATTCACCCCTCCACTTT. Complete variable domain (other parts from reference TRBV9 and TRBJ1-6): DSGVTQTPKHLITATGQRVTLRCSPRSGDLSVYWYQQSLDQGLQFLIQYYNGEERAKGNILERFSAQQFPDLHSELNLSSLELGDSALYFCASSSSYNSPLHFGNGTRLTVT.

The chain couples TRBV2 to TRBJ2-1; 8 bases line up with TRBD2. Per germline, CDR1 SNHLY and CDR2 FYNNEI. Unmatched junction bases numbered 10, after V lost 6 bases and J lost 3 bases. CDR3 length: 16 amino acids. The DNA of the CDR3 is TGTGCCAGCAGGGACCTGCCCGGGACTAGCTACAATGAGCAGTTCTTC. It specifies CASRDLPGTSYNEQFF. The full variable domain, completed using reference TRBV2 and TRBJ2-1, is EPEVTQTPSHQVTQMGQEVILRCVPISNHLYFYWYRQILGQKVEFLVSFYNNEISEKSEIFDDQFSVERPDGSNFTLKIRSTKLEDSAMYFCASRDLPGTSYNEQFFGPGTRLTVL.

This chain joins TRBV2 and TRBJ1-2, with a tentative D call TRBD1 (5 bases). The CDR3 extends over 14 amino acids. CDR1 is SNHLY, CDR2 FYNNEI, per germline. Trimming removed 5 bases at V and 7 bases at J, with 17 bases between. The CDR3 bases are TGTGCCAGCAGTTTCAGGGATCAGTATTCTGGCTACACCTTC. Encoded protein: CASSFRDQYSGYTF.

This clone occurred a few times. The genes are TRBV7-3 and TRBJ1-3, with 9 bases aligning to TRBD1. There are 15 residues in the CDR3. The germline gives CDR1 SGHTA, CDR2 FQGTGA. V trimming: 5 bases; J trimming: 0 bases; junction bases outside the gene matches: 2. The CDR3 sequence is CASSPTGGSGNTIYF. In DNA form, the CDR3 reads TGTGCCAGCAGCCCGACAGGGGGCTCTGGAAACACCATATATTTT.

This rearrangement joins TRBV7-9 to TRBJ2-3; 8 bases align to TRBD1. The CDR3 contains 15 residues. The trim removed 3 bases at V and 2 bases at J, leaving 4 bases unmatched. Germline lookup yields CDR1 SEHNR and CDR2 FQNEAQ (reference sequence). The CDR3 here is CASSLQGANTDTQYF. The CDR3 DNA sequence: TGTGCCAGCAGCTTGCAGGGGGCCAACACAGATACGCAGTATTTT.

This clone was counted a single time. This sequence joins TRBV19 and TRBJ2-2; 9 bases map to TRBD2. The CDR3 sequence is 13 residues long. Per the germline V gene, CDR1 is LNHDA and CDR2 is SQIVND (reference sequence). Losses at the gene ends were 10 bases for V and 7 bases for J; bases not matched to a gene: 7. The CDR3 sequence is CAISGRNLGELFF. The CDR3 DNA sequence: TGTGCCATTAGCGGGAGAAACCTCGGGGAGCTGTTTTTT.